The 31 T cell receptor beta chains below were found in one sample sequenced in a study of T cells in Graves' hyperthyroidism and ophthalmopathy. TCR beta CDR3 regions were amplified from RNA transcripts. HTBI primers were used for first-round RT-PCR of the TCR CDR3. TCRdb itself ran the multiplex PCR reads through MiXCR, one entry per CDR3 protein. The sample includes about 480,000 distinct CDR3 sequences, 24% of them seen just once. Sequencing used blood. The receptors derive from a woman in her 30s with Graves' ophthalmopathy.

This clonotype showed up many times. The gene calls are TRBV12-3 or TRBV12-4 and TRBJ1-5; D is unresolved. V lost 0 bases and J 5 bases, leaving 5 bases between the germline ends. This CDR3 contains 13 residues. The CDR3 sequence: CASSLASHQPQHF. The CDR3 DNA reads as TGTGCCAGCAGTTTAGCCTCCCATCAGCCCCAGCATTTT.

The V and J genes are TRBV7-3 and TRBJ2-2; D perhaps matches TRBD2 (5 bases). The germline V gene has CDR1 SGHTA and CDR2 FQGTGA. V was shortened by 5 bases and J by 6 bases, with 10 bases between the two germline ends. CDR3 length equals 13 residues. In nucleotides, the CDR3 is TGTGCCAGCAGCCCGGGGTACCCCGGGGAGCTGTTTTTT. It yields the protein CASSPGYPGELFF.

On this clonotype: This may be a read error, as it is one base from a much larger clone. The CDR3 loop reads CASSLGLFYGCTF. The CDR3 coding sequence is TGTGCCAGCAGTTTAGGTCTATTCTATGGCTGCACCTTC. The chain recombines TRBV12-3 or TRBV12-4 with TRBJ1-2, with D unresolved. The CDR3 is made up of 13 amino acids.

This clonotype was detected only once. At one boundary the junction diverges from the germline segment, which might be a read error. The rearrangement links TRBV10-1 to TRBJ2-7; D is possibly TRBD1 or TRBD2 (5 bases each). The germline V gene has CDR1 WNHNN and CDR2 SYGVQD (reference sequence). The CDR3 is 13 amino acids. The CDR3 reads CASSEEGRGERYF. The CDR3 coding sequence is TGCGCCAGCAGTGAAGAGGGGCGCGGAGAGCGGTACTTC.

This clonotype was recorded many times. The chain joins TRBV6-2 or TRBV6-3 to TRBJ1-5; the D gene is possibly TRBD1 (5 bases). V was trimmed by 2 bases and J by 12 bases, leaving 11 bases between them. In germline, CDR1 is MNHEY, CDR2 SVGEGT. The CDR3 has 12 residues. CDR3 bases: TGTGCCAGCAGTTACGAGGGGAGGGGCCAGCATTTT. This sequence encodes CASSYEGRGQHF.

In its sample, this clonotype was seen many times. The chain recombines TRBV28 with TRBJ1-3; no clear D gene. The CDR3 sequence is 15 residues long. V lost 2 bases to trimming and J lost 0 bases, with 8 bases between them. Germline V lookup: CDR1 MDHEN, CDR2 SYDVKM. The CDR3 is CASSLEDNSGNTIYF. CDR3 sequence (DNA): TGTGCCAGCAGTTTAGAAGACAACTCTGGAAACACCATATATTTT.

This clonotype was counted ten times or more. Mismatch with germline at one junction end may stem from a read error. V is TRBV2 and J is TRBJ2-2; D unresolved. Germline loops: CDR1 SNHLY, CDR2 FYNNEI. The CDR3 loop spans 14 amino acids. The CDR3 loop is CASIEWENTGELFF. DNA for the CDR3: TGTGCCAGCATTGAATGGGAGAACACCGGGGAGCTGTTTTTT.

The gene calls are TRBV10-3 and TRBJ2-4; D is unclear. The CDR3 runs 15 residues. CDR1 ENHRY and CDR2 SYGVKD come from the germline V gene. The V gene lost 5 bases and the J gene lost 0 bases, with 11 bases spanning the gap. The CDR3 DNA reads as TGTGCCATCAGTCCGACTCACATAGCCAAAAACATTCAGTACTTC. It codes for CAISPTHIAKNIQYF.

A note on this clonotype: At one of its ends the junction is not consistent with the germline gene, which may arise from a read error. This chain links TRBV7-9 with TRBJ1-1, with unresolved D. Germline values: CDR1 SEHNR, CDR2 FQNEAQ (reference sequence). The CDR3 runs to 13 residues. CDR3 residues: CATSPPGNTEAFF. CDR3 DNA: TGCGCCACCAGCCCTCCAGGGAACACTGAAGCTTTCTTT.

The rearrangement links TRBV27 to TRBJ1-5, with a possible D match to TRBD1 (5 bases). In germline, CDR1 is MNHEY, CDR2 SMNVEV (reference sequence). This CDR3 is 14 amino acids long. V lost 6 bases and J lost 4, with 13 bases in between. The CDR3 nucleotides are TGTGCCAGCAGCCCCGGCAGGGCGAATCAGCCCCAGCATTTT. The encoded protein is CASSPGRANQPQHF.

In its sample, this clonotype was seen many times. The rearrangement uses TRBV10-3 and TRBJ2-7, with a weak D call TRBD1 (5 bases). From germline, CDR1 is ENHRY and CDR2 SYGVKD. The CDR3 is made up of 14 amino acids. Trimming took off 4 bases at V and 0 bases at J, with 10 bases between the two ends. This CDR3 is CAISVDTGSYEQYF. The CDR3 region has the DNA TGTGCCATCAGTGTGGACACGGGCTCCTACGAGCAGTACTTC.

Comment on this clonotype: One end of the junction does not line up with germline, which may come from a read error. This sequence joins TRBV11-2 and TRBJ1-2; the D gene is possibly TRBD1 (6 bases). Germline values: CDR1 SGHAT, CDR2 FQNNGV. The CDR3 has 13 residues. The CDR3 here is CASSQDRIYGFTF. The DNA for the CDR3 is TGTGCCAGCAGCCAAGACAGGATCTATGGCTTCACCTTC.

The V gene is TRBV7-3, the J gene TRBJ2-7; TRBD2 matches 12 bases. V was clipped by 2 bases and J by 4 bases; unmatched bases: 18. Germline values: CDR1 SGHTA, CDR2 FQGTGA. This CDR3 comprises 20 residues. Here the CDR3 reads CASSLPLLAGGSSRKYEQYF. In nucleotides, the CDR3 is TGTGCCAGCAGCTTACCCTTACTAGCGGGGGGTTCTTCTAGGAAGTACGAGCAGTACTTC.

This clonotype was counted many times. The rearrangement links TRBV7-2 to TRBJ1-2; 10 bases fit TRBD1. After removal of 5 bases from V and 3 bases from J, the junction contained 6 bases not matched to a gene. In germline, CDR1 is SGHTA, CDR2 FQGNSA. The length of the CDR3 is 15 residues. CDR3 protein: CASSLTGTGDYGYTF. Here the CDR3 DNA reads TGTGCCAGCAGCCTAACCGGGACAGGGGACTATGGCTACACCTTC.

This clonotype has more than one count but fewer than ten. The gene calls are TRBV9 and TRBJ2-1, with a tentative D call TRBD2 (5 bases). Germline V CDR1 and CDR2: SGDLS, YYNGEE. The V and J ends lost 0 bases and 12 bases respectively, with 13 bases between them. The CDR3 totals 13 residues. Written as DNA, the CDR3 is TGTGCCAGCAGCGTAGGCCATCTACGGGGGCAGTTCTTC. The encoded protein is CASSVGHLRGQFF.

The sample holds a few counts of this clonotype. One base away lies a much larger clone, so this may be a sequencing read error. The chain has TRBV28 and TRBJ2-7, with 7 bases that match TRBD1. J was trimmed by 3 bases and V by 6 bases; bases with no gene match: 5. The germline CDR1 and CDR2 sequences are MDHEN and SYDVKM. The CDR3 is made up of 13 amino acids. The DNA for the CDR3 is TGTGCCAGCAGCGACGGGACAGACTACGAGCAGTACTTC. This codes for CASSDGTDYEQYF.

V gene TRBV6-5 combines with J gene TRBJ2-7, with TRBD2 identical over 11 bases. V gave up 0 bases and J gave up 3 bases; unmatched junction bases: 7. CDR3 length: 17 residues. Germline CDR1 is MNHEY and CDR2 is SVGAGI. In nucleotides, the CDR3 is TGTGCCAGCAGTTACTCTCCCCGAGGACTAGCGGGCTACGAGCAGTACTTC. Its protein product is CASSYSPRGLAGYEQYF.

There are a few counts of this clonotype. The V and J genes are TRBV6-1 and TRBJ1-5; TRBD1 aligns across 8 bases. Germline lookup yields CDR1 MNHNS and CDR2 SASEGT. The CDR3 is 15 residues long. V shed 5 bases and J 1 base; nucleotides not matched to a gene: 4. The CDR3 sequence is CASSQRTGSNQPQHF. CDR3 sequence (DNA): TGTGCCAGCAGTCAAAGGACAGGGAGCAATCAGCCCCAGCATTTT.

This clonotype was seen many times. The chain joins TRBV2 to TRBJ1-1; D is undetermined. Trimming pared 5 bases from V and 0 bases from J, leaving 10 bases between. Germline CDR1 is SNHLY and CDR2 is FYNNEI. The length of the CDR3 is 14 residues. The CDR3 nucleotides read TGTGCCAGCAGTCCTCTCACAGTGAACACTGAAGCTTTCTTT. This sequence encodes CASSPLTVNTEAFF.

V and J are TRBV12-3 or TRBV12-4 and TRBJ1-1, with D possibly TRBD1 on 5 matching bases. The V end was cut by 3 bases, the J end by 6 bases, with 11 bases between. The CDR3 consists of 13 residues. The chain's CDR3 is CASSFGGPPEAFF. Written as DNA, the CDR3 is TGTGCCAGCAGTTTCGGGGGTCCACCTGAAGCTTTCTTT.

At least ten counts were recorded for this clonotype. The rearrangement uses TRBV2 and TRBJ1-2; D possibly corresponds to TRBD1 (5 bases). From germline, CDR1 is SNHLY and CDR2 FYNNEI. The CDR3 is made up of 13 amino acids. The germline V and J ends were trimmed by 4 bases and 5 bases, with 11 bases remaining between them. DNA of the CDR3: TGTGCCAGCAGTGGGTCAGGGAATTATGGCTACACCTTC. The encoded protein is CASSGSGNYGYTF.

This chain connects TRBV2 to TRBJ1-2, with D unclear. Germline lookup yields CDR1 SNHLY and CDR2 FYNNEI. Trimming stripped 8 bases from V and 9 bases from J, with 16 bases between. This CDR3 has 12 residues. The CDR3 DNA reads as TGTGCCAGCTCGAAGGAAGGTTTGCGCTACACCTTC. Protein sequence: CASSKEGLRYTF. The variable domain in full, completed from reference TRBV2 and TRBJ1-2, reads EPEVTQTPSHQVTQMGQEVILRCVPISNHLYFYWYRQILGQKVEFLVSFYNNEISEKSEIFDDQFSVERPDGSNFTLKIRSTKLEDSAMYFCASSKEGLRYTFGSGTRLTVV.

This clonotype was recorded many times. The chain combines TRBV11-2 with TRBJ2-5, with no clear D. The ends were cut back, 5 bases at V and 4 bases at J, with 14 bases in the middle. Germline CDR1 and CDR2: SGHAT and FQNNGV. This CDR3 has 14 amino acids. The CDR3: CASSLTGSLETQYF. The CDR3 DNA sequence: TGTGCCAGCAGCCTTACCGGGTCCCTAGAGACCCAGTACTTC. Combining the CDR3 with reference TRBV11-2 and TRBJ2-5 gives the whole variable domain EAGVAQSPRYKIIEKRQSVAFWCNPISGHATLYWYQQILGQGPKLLIQFQNNGVVDDSQLPKDRFSAERLKGVDSTLKIQPAKLEDSAVYLCASSLTGSLETQYFGPGTRLLVL.

This clonotype has only a few counts. This chain joins TRBV30 and TRBJ1-1; D possibly corresponds to TRBD1 (6 bases). CDR3 length: 15 amino acids. V lost 3 bases and J lost 1, with 15 bases in between. CDR1 and CDR2 (germline): GTSNPN, SVGIG (reference sequence). CDR3 sequence: CAWRAVQGQNTEAFF. The CDR3 DNA sequence: TGTGCCTGGAGGGCGGTACAGGGTCAGAACACTGAAGCTTTCTTT. Variable domain in full (rest from reference TRBV30 and TRBJ1-1): SQTIHQWPATLVQPVGSPLSLECTVEGTSNPNLYWYRQAAGRGLQLLFYSVGIGQISSEVPQNLSASRPQDRQFILSSKKLLLSDSGFYLCAWRAVQGQNTEAFFGQGTRLTVV.

This clonotype was seen more than once but under ten times. The chain employs TRBV5-1 and TRBJ1-2; D is unclear. The CDR3 runs to 13 residues. V shed 1 base and J shed 5 bases, with 9 bases lying between them. Germline values: CDR1 SGHRS, CDR2 YFSETQ. The CDR3 bases are TGCGCCAGCAGCTTGACCCTGGGGTATGGCTACACCTTC. Amino acid sequence: CASSLTLGYGYTF.

This clonotype was seen many times. The J gene is TRBJ1-2, the V gene TRBV12-5; D is ambiguous. Germline V gene sequence: CDR1 LGHNT, CDR2 FRNRAP. The CDR3 is made up of 14 amino acids. Trimming stripped 5 bases from V and 4 bases from J, with 14 bases between. CDR3 protein: CASGPPDGSYGYTF. The CDR3 DNA sequence: TGTGCTAGTGGTCCTCCCGACGGATCCTATGGCTACACCTTC.

In this sample, this clonotype turned up many times. The J gene is TRBJ2-7, the V gene TRBV6-1, with 8 bases fitting TRBD1. This CDR3 has 18 residues. Per the germline V gene, CDR1 is MNHNS and CDR2 is SASEGT. Trimming at V came to 2 bases and at J to 2 bases, leaving 14 bases not matched to a gene. The CDR3 here is CASSEILGGTGDPYEQYF. CDR3 coding DNA: TGTGCCAGCAGTGAAATACTGGGCGGGACAGGAGACCCCTACGAGCAGTACTTC.

V and J are TRBV6-1 and TRBJ2-7; the D gene could be TRBD1 or TRBD2 (5 bases each). The V gene lost 5 bases and the J gene lost 2 bases, with 13 bases spanning the gap. Germline assignment: CDR1 MNHNS and CDR2 SASEGT. The CDR3 length is 14 residues. Here the CDR3 DNA reads TGTGCCAGCAGTAGTGGGACCTCACCCTACGAGCAGTACTTC. Translated: CASSSGTSPYEQYF.

In this sample, this clonotype turned up a few times. J is TRBJ2-7 and V is TRBV6-2 or TRBV6-3; 10 nucleotides line up with TRBD2. With 7 bases clipped from V and 2 bases from J, the junction kept 5 bases outside the gene matches. The CDR3 is made up of 14 amino acids. In germline, CDR1 is MNHEY, CDR2 SVGEGT. DNA for the CDR3: TGTGCCAGCACCTATAGCGGGGGGACCTACGAGCAGTACTTC. Translating gives CASTYSGGTYEQYF.

This clonotype was seen more than once but under ten times. The chain combines TRBV5-1 with TRBJ2-6; D might be TRBD2 (6 bases). Germline lookup yields CDR1 SGHRS and CDR2 YFSETQ. This CDR3 contains 16 residues. V was cut by 6 bases and J by 0 bases, with 13 bases left in between. Here the CDR3 DNA reads TGCGCCAGCATGGGGGGACTGACCTCTGGGGCCAACGTCCTGACTTTC. Translating it yields CASMGGLTSGANVLTF.

The chain is built from TRBV2 and TRBJ1-2, with 7 bases fitting TRBD1. CDR3 length: 14 residues. Germline CDR1 and CDR2: SNHLY and FYNNEI. J lost 4 bases, V lost 6 bases, and 8 bases had no gene match. CDR3 region: CASRIQGGIYGYTF. In DNA form, the CDR3 reads TGTGCCAGCAGGATTCAGGGGGGAATCTATGGCTACACCTTC.